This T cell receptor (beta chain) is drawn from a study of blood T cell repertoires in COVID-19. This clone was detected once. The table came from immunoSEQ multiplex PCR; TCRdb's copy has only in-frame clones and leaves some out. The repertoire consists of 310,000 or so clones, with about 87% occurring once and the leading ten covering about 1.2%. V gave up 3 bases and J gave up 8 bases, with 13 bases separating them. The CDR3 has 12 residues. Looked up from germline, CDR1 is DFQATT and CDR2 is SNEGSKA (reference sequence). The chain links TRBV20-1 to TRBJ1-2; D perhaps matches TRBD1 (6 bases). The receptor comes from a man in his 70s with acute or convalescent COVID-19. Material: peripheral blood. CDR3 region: CSASRGGVGYTF. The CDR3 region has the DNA TGCAGTGCTAGTCGTGGGGGCGTCGGCTACACCTTC.